These 26 T cell receptor beta chains came from one sample sequenced in a study of blood T cell repertoires in COVID-19. Only in-frame clones appear in the TCRdb table, and some are missing; sequencing was by immunoSEQ multiplex PCR. This table has about 120,000 clones, over 75% appearing once. Input material: peripheral blood. These receptors originate from a man older than 75 with acute or convalescent COVID-19.

The V gene is TRBV24-1, the J gene TRBJ2-3; 13 bases agree with TRBD2. J lost 6 bases, V lost 5 bases, and 13 bases had no gene match. This CDR3 has 18 amino acids. Looked up from germline, CDR1 is KGHDR and CDR2 is SFDVKD. CDR3 region: CATSGSGLAGDTLDTQYF. CDR3 nucleotides: TGTGCCACCAGTGGCTCTGGACTAGCGGGGGATACTTTGGATACGCAGTATTTT.

The chain couples TRBV27 to TRBJ2-7; TRBD1 is a possible D gene (6 bases). Looked up from germline, CDR1 is MNHEY and CDR2 is SMNVEV (reference sequence). The germline V and J ends were trimmed by 5 bases and 4 bases, with 12 bases remaining between them. This CDR3 is 13 amino acids long. CDR3 bases: TGTGCCAGCAGTATTCTCACAGGGTACGAGCAGTACTTC. Its protein product is CASSILTGYEQYF.

V usage is TRBV20-1 and J usage is TRBJ2-7; the D gene is possibly TRBD2 (6 bases). The germline V gene has CDR1 DFQATT and CDR2 SNEGSKA (reference sequence). The CDR3 loop spans 11 amino acids. CDR3 sequence reads: CSVPGDYEQYF. DNA for the CDR3: TGCAGCGTTCCGGGGGACTACGAGCAGTACTTC.

This sequence joins TRBV18 and TRBJ2-3; D is unresolved. The germline CDR1 and CDR2 sequences are KGHSH and LQKENI. V was clipped by 2 bases and J by 0 bases, with 9 bases between them. There are 15 residues in the CDR3. The CDR3 bases are TGTGCCAGCTCACCATCTAAGACTAGCACAGATACGCAGTATTTT. Its translation: CASSPSKTSTDTQYF. Full variable domain (outside the CDR3, taken from reference TRBV18 and TRBJ2-3): NAGVMQNPRHLVRRRGQEARLRCSPMKGHSHVYWYRQLPEEGLKFMVYLQKENIIDESGMPKERFSAEFPKEGPSILRIQQVVRGDSAAYFCASSPSKTSTDTQYFGPGTRLTVL.

The chain combines TRBV19 with TRBJ1-2; D is possibly TRBD1 (5 bases). The CDR3 spans 15 residues. Per germline, CDR1 LNHDA and CDR2 SQIVND (reference sequence). The V end was cut by 4 bases, the J end by 7 bases, with 19 bases between. CDR3: CASSTSWQGPLGYTF. The DNA for the CDR3 is TGTGCCAGTAGTACCTCCTGGCAGGGCCCCCTTGGCTACACCTTC. The whole variable domain, filled in from reference TRBV19 and TRBJ1-2, reads DGGITQSPKYLFRKEGQNVTLSCEQNLNHDAMYWYRQDPGQGLRLIYYSQIVNDFQKGDIAEGYSVSREKKESFPLTVTSAQKNPTAFYLCASSTSWQGPLGYTFGSGTRLTVV.

The rearrangement links TRBV4-3 to TRBJ1-6, with 9 positions matching TRBD1. The CDR3 sequence is 15 residues long. Germline assignment: CDR1 LGHNA and CDR2 YSLEER. V trimming: 3 bases; J trimming: 10 bases; junction bases outside the gene matches: 7. The CDR3 here is CASSQDRGGWSPLHF. CDR3 in DNA: TGCGCCAGCAGCCAGGACAGGGGTGGTTGGTCACCCCTCCACTTT.

The chain joins TRBV5-4 to TRBJ2-3; TRBD2 matches 9 bases. Per the germline V gene, CDR1 is SGHNT and CDR2 is YYREEE (reference sequence). The length of the CDR3 is 15 residues. V dropped 4 bases and J dropped 4; count of bases not matched to a gene: 7. The CDR3 DNA is TGTGCCAGCAGCCCTGGCGGGGGGGGAGCAGATACGCAGTATTTT. Protein: CASSPGGGGADTQYF.

The sample holds a few counts of this clone. V gene TRBV21-1 combines with J gene TRBJ2-6; the table's D gene call, TRBD2, was not cross checked with the DNA. TRBV21-1 is classified as a pseudogene. This CDR3 region has 19 residues. CDR3 sequence reads: CASSKVRTSGVSGANVLTF. In DNA, the CDR3 is TGTGCCAGCAGCAAAGTTAGGACTAGCGGGGTTTCTGGGGCCAACGTCCTGACTTTC.

The chain has TRBV19 and TRBJ1-5, with a weak D call TRBD1 (6 bases). V was trimmed by 5 bases and J by 6 bases, leaving 14 bases between them. Germline V gene data show CDR1 as LNHDA and CDR2 as SQIVND (reference sequence). CDR3 length: 14 residues. CDR3 protein: CASSSDRLGQPQHF. The CDR3, as DNA: TGTGCCAGTAGTTCCGACAGGCTCGGTCAGCCCCAGCATTTT.

This clone was found a few times. The chain employs TRBV2 and TRBJ1-6, with D uncertain. The CDR3 has 14 residues. The germline gives CDR1 SNHLY, CDR2 FYNNEI. Deletions cut 7 bases from V and 3 bases from J, with 10 bases between. Written as DNA, the CDR3 is TGTGCCAGCATCAAGAGTAACTATAATTCACCCCTCCACTTT. Residues: CASIKSNYNSPLHF.

The gene calls are TRBV3-1 (or the pseudogene TRBV3-2) and TRBJ1-5, with a possible D match to TRBD1 (5 bases). The germline V and J ends were trimmed by 3 bases and 4 bases, with 10 bases remaining between them. The CDR3 loop spans 14 amino acids. Per the germline V gene, CDR1 is LGHDT and CDR2 is YNNKEL (reference sequence). The CDR3 DNA reads as TGTGCCAGCAGCCACGAAGGGGTTAATCAGCCCCAGCATTTT. Translation: CASSHEGVNQPQHF.

The sample holds one count of this clone. The chain is built from TRBV11-2 and TRBJ2-1; 7 bases align to TRBD2. This CDR3 is 14 amino acids long. Germline-derived CDR1 and CDR2 are SGHAT and FQNNGV. Unmatched junction bases numbered 1, after V lost 1 base and J lost 4 bases. The CDR3 DNA reads as TGTGCCAGCAGCTTAGGGACTAGGTACAATGAGCAGTTCTTC. Translated: CASSLGTRYNEQFF.

This clone has more than one count but fewer than ten. CDR3 in DNA: TGTGCCAGTAAGACAGGGCCCCGTGGCGGGGAGCTGTTTTTT. Protein sequence: CASKTGPRGGELFF. The chain uses TRBV2 and TRBJ2-2; 7 positions agree with TRBD1. This CDR3 is built from 14 residues. CDR1 SNHLY and CDR2 FYNNEI come from the germline V gene. V was clipped by 9 bases and J by 7 bases; unmatched bases: 11.

This clone was picked up a small number of times. The chain employs TRBV30 and TRBJ1-1; tentatively, D is TRBD1 (6 bases). The CDR3 contains 13 residues. The germline CDR1 and CDR2 sequences are GTSNPN and SVGIG (reference sequence). V was cut by 8 bases and J by 6 bases, with 19 bases left in between. The DNA of the CDR3 is TGTGCCGCCAATACAGGGCTTAGTGCTGAAGCTTTCTTT. This encodes CAANTGLSAEAFF.

The chain joins TRBV10-1 to TRBJ2-7; possible D gene TRBD1, 6 bases. Between the trimmed V and J ends, which lost 4 bases and 0 bases, there was a span of 10 bases. Germline V lookup: CDR1 WNHNN, CDR2 SYGVQD (reference sequence). This CDR3 is 14 amino acids long. CDR3 nucleotides: TGCGCCAGCAGTGCGGACAGCTACTCCTACGAGCAGTACTTC. Amino acid sequence: CASSADSYSYEQYF.

The CDR3 bases are TGCGCCAGCAGCCCCGCAGGCCCAACTAATGAAAAACTGTTTTTT. This gives the protein CASSPAGPTNEKLFF. The chain is built from TRBV4-1 and TRBJ1-4; D not certain. CDR1 is MGHRA, CDR2 YSYEKL, per germline. V shed 4 bases and J shed 0 bases, with 9 bases lying between them. The CDR3 loop spans 15 amino acids.

CDR3 nucleotide sequence: TGTGCCAGCAGCTTGGCCGGGGGCCAGGGGGCTTACGAGCAGTACTTC. It yields the protein CASSLAGGQGAYEQYF. This sequence joins TRBV5-5 and TRBJ2-7; 8 bases line up with TRBD1. The trim removed 0 bases at V and 4 bases at J, leaving 9 bases unmatched. This CDR3 region has 16 residues. Germline V gene lookup returns CDR1 SGHKS and CDR2 YYEKEE (reference sequence).

This sequence joins TRBV6-5 and TRBJ2-5, with 7 bases identical to TRBD1. The CDR3 spans 12 residues. Germline lookup yields CDR1 MNHEY and CDR2 SVGAGI. The V and J ends lost 6 bases and 6 bases, in that order; junction bases with no gene match: 4. The CDR3 here is CASRQQGKTQYF. The CDR3 DNA is TGTGCCAGCAGGCAACAGGGGAAGACCCAGTACTTC.

The V and J genes are TRBV9 and TRBJ1-2, with 7 bases that match TRBD1. CDR3 length equals 15 residues. V shed 0 bases and J 6 bases; nucleotides not matched to a gene: 8. CDR1 SGDLS and CDR2 YYNGEE come from the germline V gene. CDR3 DNA: TGTGCCAGCAGCGTAGGCCTGACAGGGAATAATGGCTACACCTTC. Residues: CASSVGLTGNNGYTF.

The gene calls are TRBV3-1 (or the pseudogene TRBV3-2) and TRBJ1-1; D possibly corresponds to TRBD1 (5 bases). Trimming removed 1 base at V and 1 base at J, with 10 bases between. Germline V gene sequence: CDR1 LGHDT, CDR2 YNNKEL (reference sequence). The CDR3 consists of 15 residues. CDR3 protein: CASSQAWTPNTEAFF. The CDR3 DNA sequence: TGTGCCAGCAGCCAAGCTTGGACACCGAACACTGAAGCTTTCTTT.

This chain uses TRBV28 with TRBJ2-1, with 12 bases fitting TRBD2. The V segment lost 3 bases and the J segment 4 bases; nucleotides outside the gene matches: 1. This CDR3 is 15 amino acids long. CDR1 and CDR2 (germline): MDHEN, SYDVKM. The CDR3 region is CASSFGLAGYNEQFF. The CDR3 DNA sequence: TGTGCCAGCAGTTTCGGACTAGCGGGGTACAATGAGCAGTTCTTC.

The chain has TRBV9 and TRBJ1-2; D unclear. Germline V CDR1 and CDR2: SGDLS, YYNGEE. This CDR3 spans 13 amino acids. V was trimmed by 4 bases and J by 8 bases, leaving 15 bases between them. The CDR3 loop is CASSMSAGIGYTF. CDR3 nucleotide sequence: TGTGCCAGCAGCATGTCTGCGGGGATAGGCTACACCTTC.

This chain uses TRBV5-6 with TRBJ2-7; perhaps TRBD2 as D (5 bases). The CDR3 is made up of 15 amino acids. Germline CDR1 reads SGHDT; CDR2 reads YYEEEE. V was trimmed by 0 bases and J by 3 bases, leaving 13 bases between them. The DNA of the CDR3 is TGTGCCAGCAGCTTGGGTTTCGGGAACCTCTACGAGCAGTACTTC. This sequence encodes CASSLGFGNLYEQYF. Full variable domain (outside the CDR3, taken from reference TRBV5-6 and TRBJ2-7): DAGVTQSPTHLIKTRGQQVTLRCSPKSGHDTVSWYQQALGQGPQFIFQYYEEEERQRGNFPDRFSGHQFPNYSSELNVNALLLGDSALYLCASSLGFGNLYEQYFGPGTRLTVT.

The CDR3 loop reads CASSLQGSIYGYTF. CDR3 sequence (DNA): TGTGCCAGCAGTTTGCAGGGTAGCATCTATGGCTACACCTTC. The chain has TRBV27 and TRBJ1-2; D is perhaps TRBD1 (5 bases). This CDR3 has 14 residues. The V end was cut by 3 bases, the J end by 4 bases, with 12 bases between. Germline CDR1 and CDR2: MNHEY and SMNVEV (reference sequence).

This sequence joins TRBV11-2 and TRBJ2-7, with TRBD1 matching 9 bases. V was clipped by 5 bases and J by 1 base; unmatched bases: 6. CDR3 size: 15 residues. Germline-derived CDR1 and CDR2 are SGHAT and FQNNGV. The CDR3 spells CASSTTGGRSYEQYF. The CDR3 DNA reads as TGTGCCAGCAGCACGACAGGGGGGCGATCCTACGAGCAGTACTTC.

This chain uses TRBV9 with TRBJ2-1, with 7 bases aligning to TRBD1. CDR1 SGDLS and CDR2 YYNGEE come from the germline V gene. With V trimmed by 0 bases and J by 3 bases, 0 bases remained unmatched. This CDR3 has 14 residues. DNA for the CDR3: TGTGCCAGCAGCGTAGGACAGGGCTACAATGAGCAGTTCTTC. Its protein is CASSVGQGYNEQFF.